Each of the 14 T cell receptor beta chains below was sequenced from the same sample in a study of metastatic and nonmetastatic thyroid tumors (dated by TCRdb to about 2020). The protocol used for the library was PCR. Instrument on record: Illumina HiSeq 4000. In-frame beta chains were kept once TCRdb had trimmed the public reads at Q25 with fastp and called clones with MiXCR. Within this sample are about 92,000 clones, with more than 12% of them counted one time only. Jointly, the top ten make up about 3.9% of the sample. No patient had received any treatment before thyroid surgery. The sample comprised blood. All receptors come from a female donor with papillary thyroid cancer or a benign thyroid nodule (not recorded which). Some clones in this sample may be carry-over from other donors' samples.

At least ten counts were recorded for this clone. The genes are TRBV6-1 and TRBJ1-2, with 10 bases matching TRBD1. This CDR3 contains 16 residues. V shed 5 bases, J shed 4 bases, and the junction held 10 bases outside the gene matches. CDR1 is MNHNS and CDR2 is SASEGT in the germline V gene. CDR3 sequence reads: CASSMDRGRIGYGYTF. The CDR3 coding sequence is TGTGCCAGCAGTATGGACAGGGGGAGAATTGGCTATGGCTACACCTTC.

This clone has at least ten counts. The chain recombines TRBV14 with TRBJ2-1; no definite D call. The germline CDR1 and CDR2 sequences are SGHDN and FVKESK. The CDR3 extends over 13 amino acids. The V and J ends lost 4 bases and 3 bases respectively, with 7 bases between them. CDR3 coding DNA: TGTGCCAGCAGCCCCATGGGCTACAATGAGCAGTTCTTC. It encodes CASSPMGYNEQFF. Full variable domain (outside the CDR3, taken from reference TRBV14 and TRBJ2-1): EAGVTQFPSHSVIEKGQTVTLRCDPISGHDNLYWYRRVMGKEIKFLLHFVKESKQDESGMPNNRFLAERTGGTYSTLKVQPAELEDSGVYFCASSPMGYNEQFFGPGTRLTVL.

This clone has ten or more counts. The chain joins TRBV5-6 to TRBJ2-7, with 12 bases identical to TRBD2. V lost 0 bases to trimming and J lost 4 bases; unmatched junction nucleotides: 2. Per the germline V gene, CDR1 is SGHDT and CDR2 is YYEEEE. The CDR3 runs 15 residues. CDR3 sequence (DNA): TGTGCCAGCAGCTTGGCCACTAGCGGGGGGTACGAGCAGTACTTC. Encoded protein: CASSLATSGGYEQYF.

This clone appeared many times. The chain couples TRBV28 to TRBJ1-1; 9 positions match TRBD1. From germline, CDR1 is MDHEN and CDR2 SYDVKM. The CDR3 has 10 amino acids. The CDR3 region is CATGGTEAFF. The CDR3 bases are TGTGCGACAGGGGGCACTGAAGCTTTCTTT.

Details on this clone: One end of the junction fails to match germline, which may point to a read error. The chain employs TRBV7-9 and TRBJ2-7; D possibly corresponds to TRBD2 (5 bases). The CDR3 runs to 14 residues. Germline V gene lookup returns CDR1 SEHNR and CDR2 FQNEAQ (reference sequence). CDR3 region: CASNLSGGAYEQYF. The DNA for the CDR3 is TGTGCCAGCAACTTAAGCGGTGGGGCCTACGAGCAGTACTTC.

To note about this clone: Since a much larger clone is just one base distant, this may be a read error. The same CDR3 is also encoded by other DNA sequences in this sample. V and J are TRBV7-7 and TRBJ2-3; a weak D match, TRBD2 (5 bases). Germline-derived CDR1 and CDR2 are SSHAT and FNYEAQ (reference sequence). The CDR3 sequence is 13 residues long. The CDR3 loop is CASSLDGADTQYF. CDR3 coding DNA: TGCGCTAGCAGCTTAGATGGGGCAGATACGCAGTATTTT. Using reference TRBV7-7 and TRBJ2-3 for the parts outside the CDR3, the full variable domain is GAGVSQSPRYKVTKRGQDVTLRCDPISSHATLYWYQQALGQGPEFLTYFNYEAQPDKSGLPSDRFSAERPEGSISTLTIQRTEQRDSAMYRCASSLDGADTQYFGPGTRLTVL.

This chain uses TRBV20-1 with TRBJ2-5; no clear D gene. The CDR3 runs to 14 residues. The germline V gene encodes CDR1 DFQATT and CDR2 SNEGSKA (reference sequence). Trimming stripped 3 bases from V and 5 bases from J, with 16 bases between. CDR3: CSASYAYNGETQYF. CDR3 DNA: TGCAGTGCTAGTTACGCATATAATGGGGAGACCCAGTACTTC.

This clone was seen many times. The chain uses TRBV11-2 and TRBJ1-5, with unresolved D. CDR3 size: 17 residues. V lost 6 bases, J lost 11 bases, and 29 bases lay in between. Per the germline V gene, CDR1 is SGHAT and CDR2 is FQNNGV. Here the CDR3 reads CASRGKWAGSRWAAQHF. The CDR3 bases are TGTGCCAGCAGAGGTAAATGGGCAGGCTCGAGGTGGGCAGCCCAGCATTTT.

The DNA of the CDR3 is TGTGCCAGCAGTTACCTGACTTTC. Its translation is CASSYLTF. The rearrangement uses TRBV6-2 or TRBV6-3 and TRBJ2-6, with D uncertain. CDR3 length equals 8 residues. Trimming took off 2 bases at V and 16 bases at J, with 0 bases between the two ends. Germline V gives CDR1 MNHEY, CDR2 SVGEGT.

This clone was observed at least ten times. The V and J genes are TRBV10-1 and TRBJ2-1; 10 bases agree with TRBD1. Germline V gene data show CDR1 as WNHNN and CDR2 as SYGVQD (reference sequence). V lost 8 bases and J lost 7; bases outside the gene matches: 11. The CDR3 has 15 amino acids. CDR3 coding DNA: TGCGCCAGCGATTGCGACAGGGGGCCGGAGAATGAGCAGTTCTTC. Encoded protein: CASDCDRGPENEQFF.

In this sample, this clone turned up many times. The CDR3 is CASSARDRGPYEQYF. The CDR3 DNA is TGTGCCAGCAGTGCCCGGGACAGGGGACCCTACGAGCAGTACTTC. This sequence joins TRBV6-2 or TRBV6-3 and TRBJ2-7, with TRBD1 matching 10 bases. The V and J ends lost 5 bases and 2 bases, in that order; junction bases with no gene match: 6. Germline CDR1 MNHEY, CDR2 SVGEGT. The CDR3 loop spans 15 amino acids.

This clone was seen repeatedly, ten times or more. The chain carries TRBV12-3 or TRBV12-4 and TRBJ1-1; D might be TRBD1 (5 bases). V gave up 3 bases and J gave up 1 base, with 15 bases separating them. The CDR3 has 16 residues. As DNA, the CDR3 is TGTGCCAGCAGTTTGAGGCAGGGAGGTTGGAACACTGAAGCTTTCTTT. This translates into CASSLRQGGWNTEAFF.

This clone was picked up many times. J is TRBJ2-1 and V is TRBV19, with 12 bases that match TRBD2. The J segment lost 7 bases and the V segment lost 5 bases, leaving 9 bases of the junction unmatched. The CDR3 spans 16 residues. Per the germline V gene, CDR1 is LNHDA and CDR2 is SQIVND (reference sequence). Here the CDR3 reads CASSPPSGGAVNEQFF. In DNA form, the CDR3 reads TGTGCCAGTAGTCCTCCTAGCGGGGGGGCCGTGAATGAGCAGTTCTTC.

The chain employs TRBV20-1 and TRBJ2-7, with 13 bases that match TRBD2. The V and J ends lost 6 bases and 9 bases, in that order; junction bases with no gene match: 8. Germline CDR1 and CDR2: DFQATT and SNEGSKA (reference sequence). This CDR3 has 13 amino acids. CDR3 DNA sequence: TGCAGTGCCGGGACTAGCGGGACTCTGGGGCAGTACTTC. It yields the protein CSAGTSGTLGQYF.